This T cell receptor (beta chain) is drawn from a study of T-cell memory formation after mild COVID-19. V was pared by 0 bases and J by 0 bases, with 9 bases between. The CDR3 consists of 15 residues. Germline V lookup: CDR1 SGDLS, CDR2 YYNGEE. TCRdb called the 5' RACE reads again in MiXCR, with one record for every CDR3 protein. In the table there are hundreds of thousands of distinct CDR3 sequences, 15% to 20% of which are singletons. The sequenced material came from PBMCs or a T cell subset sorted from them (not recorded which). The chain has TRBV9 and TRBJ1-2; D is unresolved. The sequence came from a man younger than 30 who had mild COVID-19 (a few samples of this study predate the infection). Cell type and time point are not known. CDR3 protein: CASSVDWVANYGYTF. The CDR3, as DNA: TGTGCCAGCAGCGTAGACTGGGTGGCTAACTATGGCTACACCTTC.